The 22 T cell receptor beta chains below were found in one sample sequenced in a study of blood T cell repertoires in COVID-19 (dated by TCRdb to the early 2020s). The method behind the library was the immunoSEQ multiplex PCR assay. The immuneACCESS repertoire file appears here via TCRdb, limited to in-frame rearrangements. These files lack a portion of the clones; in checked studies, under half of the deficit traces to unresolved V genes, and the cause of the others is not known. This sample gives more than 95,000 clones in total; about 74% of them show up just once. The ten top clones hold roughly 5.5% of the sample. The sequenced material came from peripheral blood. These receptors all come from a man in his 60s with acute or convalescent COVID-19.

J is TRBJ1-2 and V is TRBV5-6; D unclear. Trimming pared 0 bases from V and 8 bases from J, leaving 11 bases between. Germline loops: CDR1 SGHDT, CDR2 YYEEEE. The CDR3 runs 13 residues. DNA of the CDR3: TGTGCCAGCAGCTTGGCTACGAGCTCGGGCTACACCTTC. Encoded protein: CASSLATSSGYTF.

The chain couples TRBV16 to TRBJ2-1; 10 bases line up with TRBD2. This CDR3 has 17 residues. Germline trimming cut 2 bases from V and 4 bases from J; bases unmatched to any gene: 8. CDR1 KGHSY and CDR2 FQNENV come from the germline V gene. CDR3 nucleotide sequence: TGTGCCAGCAGCCAACTCTCGACTAGCGGGTTATACAATGAGCAGTTCTTC. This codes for CASSQLSTSGLYNEQFF.

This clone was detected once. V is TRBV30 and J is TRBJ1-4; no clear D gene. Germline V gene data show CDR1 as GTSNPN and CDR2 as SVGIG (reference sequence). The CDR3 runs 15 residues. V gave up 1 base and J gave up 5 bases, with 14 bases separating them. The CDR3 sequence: CAWSDKGGPNEKLFF. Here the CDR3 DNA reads TGTGCCTGGAGTGACAAGGGAGGTCCGAATGAAAAACTGTTTTTT.

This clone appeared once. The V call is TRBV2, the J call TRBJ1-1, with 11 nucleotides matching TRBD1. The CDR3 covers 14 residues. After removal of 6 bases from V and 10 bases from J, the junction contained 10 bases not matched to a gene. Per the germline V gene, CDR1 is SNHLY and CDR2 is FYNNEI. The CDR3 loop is CASSRDRGAGGAFF. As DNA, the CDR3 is TGTGCCAGCAGCCGGGACAGGGGGGCCGGGGGAGCTTTCTTT.

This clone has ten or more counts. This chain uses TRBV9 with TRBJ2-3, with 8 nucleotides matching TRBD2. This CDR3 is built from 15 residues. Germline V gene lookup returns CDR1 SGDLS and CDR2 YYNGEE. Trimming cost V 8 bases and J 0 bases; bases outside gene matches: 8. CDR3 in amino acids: CASNPSGSSTDTQYF. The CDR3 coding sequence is TGTGCCAGTAACCCTAGCGGGTCTAGCACAGATACGCAGTATTTT.

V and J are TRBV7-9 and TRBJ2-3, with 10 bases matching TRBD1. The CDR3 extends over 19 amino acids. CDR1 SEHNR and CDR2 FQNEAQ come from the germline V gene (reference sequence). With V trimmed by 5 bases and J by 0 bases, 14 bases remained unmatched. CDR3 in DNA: TGTGCCAGCAGCCTCCAAAGGACAGGGGGTATAGATAGCACAGATACGCAGTATTTT. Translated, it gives CASSLQRTGGIDSTDTQYF.

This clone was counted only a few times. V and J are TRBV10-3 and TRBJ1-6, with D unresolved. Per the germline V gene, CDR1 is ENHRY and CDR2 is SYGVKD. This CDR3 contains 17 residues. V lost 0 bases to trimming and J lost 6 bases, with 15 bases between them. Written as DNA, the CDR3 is TGTGCCATCAGTGAGTCTAAGATCCCCGCGGGTAATTCACCCCTCCACTTT. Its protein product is CAISESKIPAGNSPLHF.

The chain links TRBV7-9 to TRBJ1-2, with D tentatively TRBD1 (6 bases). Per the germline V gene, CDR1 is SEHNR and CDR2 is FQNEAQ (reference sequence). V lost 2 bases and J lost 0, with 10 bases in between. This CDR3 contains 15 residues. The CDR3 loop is CASSLSRGPNYGYTF. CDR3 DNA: TGTGCCAGCAGCTTATCCAGGGGTCCTAACTATGGCTACACCTTC.

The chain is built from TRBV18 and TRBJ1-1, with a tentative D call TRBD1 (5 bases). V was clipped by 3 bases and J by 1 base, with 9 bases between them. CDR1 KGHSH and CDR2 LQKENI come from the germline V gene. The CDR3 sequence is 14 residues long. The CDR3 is CASSPSGGNTEAFF. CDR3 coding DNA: TGTGCCAGCTCACCGTCGGGGGGGAACACTGAAGCTTTCTTT.

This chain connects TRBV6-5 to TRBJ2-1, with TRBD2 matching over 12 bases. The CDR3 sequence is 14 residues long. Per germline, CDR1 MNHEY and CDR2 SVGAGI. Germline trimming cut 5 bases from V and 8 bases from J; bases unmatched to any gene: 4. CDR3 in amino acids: CASSRTSGNDEQFF. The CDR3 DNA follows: TGTGCCAGCAGTAGGACTAGCGGGAACGATGAGCAGTTCTTC.

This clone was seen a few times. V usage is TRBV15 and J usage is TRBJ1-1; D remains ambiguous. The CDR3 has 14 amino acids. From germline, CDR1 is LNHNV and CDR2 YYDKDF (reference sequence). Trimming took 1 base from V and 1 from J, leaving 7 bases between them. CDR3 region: CATSRGERNTEAFF. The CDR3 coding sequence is TGTGCCACCAGCAGAGGGGAGAGGAACACTGAAGCTTTCTTT.

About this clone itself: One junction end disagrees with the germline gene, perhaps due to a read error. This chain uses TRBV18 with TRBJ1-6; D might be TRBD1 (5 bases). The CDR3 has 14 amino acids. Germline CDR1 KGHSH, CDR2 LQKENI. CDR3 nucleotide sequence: TGTGCCAGCTCGCCCGGGACTGTACTTTCATCCCTCCACTTT. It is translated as CASSPGTVLSSLHF.

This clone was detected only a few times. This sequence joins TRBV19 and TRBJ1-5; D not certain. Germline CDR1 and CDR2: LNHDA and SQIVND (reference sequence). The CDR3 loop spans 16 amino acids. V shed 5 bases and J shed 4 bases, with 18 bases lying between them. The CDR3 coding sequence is TGTGCCAGTAGTCCCCAAGGTGGCGGCTCTAATCAGCCCCAGCATTTT. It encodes CASSPQGGGSNQPQHF.

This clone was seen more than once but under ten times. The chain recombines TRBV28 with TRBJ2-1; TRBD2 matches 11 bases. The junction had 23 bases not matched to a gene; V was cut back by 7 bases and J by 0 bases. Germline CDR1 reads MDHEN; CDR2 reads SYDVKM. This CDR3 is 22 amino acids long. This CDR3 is CASTPTGGLAGGSQSSYNEQFF. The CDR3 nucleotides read TGTGCCAGCACTCCCACCGGAGGGCTAGCGGGGGGCTCGCAAAGCTCCTACAATGAGCAGTTCTTC.

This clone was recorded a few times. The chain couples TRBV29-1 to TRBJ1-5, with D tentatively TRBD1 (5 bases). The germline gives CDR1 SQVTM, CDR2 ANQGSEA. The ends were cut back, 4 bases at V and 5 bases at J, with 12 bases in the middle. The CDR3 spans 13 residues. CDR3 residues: CSVVGAPYQPQHF. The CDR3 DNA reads TGCAGCGTTGTAGGGGCCCCTTATCAGCCCCAGCATTTT.

CDR3 in DNA: TGTGCCAGCAGCCGGGGACAAATTACCGGGGAGCTGTTTTTT. Protein sequence: CASSRGQITGELFF. V and J are TRBV7-2 and TRBJ2-2; possible D gene TRBD1, 6 bases. V lost 5 bases, J lost 5 bases, and 12 bases lay in between. Germline loops: CDR1 SGHTA, CDR2 FQGNSA. The CDR3 length is 14 residues.

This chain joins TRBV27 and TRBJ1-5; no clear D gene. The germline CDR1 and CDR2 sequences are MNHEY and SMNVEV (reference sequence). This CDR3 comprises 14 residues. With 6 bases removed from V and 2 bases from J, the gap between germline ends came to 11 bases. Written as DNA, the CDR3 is TGTGCCAGCAGCCGAAACAGTGGCAATCAGCCCCAGCATTTT. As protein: CASSRNSGNQPQHF.

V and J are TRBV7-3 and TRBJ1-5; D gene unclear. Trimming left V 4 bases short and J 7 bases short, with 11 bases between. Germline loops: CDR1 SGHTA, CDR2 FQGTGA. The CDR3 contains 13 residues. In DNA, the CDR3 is TGTGCCAGCAGCTCAGAGGATGGACAGCCCCAGCATTTT. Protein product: CASSSEDGQPQHF. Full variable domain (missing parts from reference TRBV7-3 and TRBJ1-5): GAGVSQTPSNKVTEKGKYVELRCDPISGHTALYWYRQSLGQGPEFLIYFQGTGAADDSGLPNDRFFAVRPEGSVSTLKIQRTERGDSAVYLCASSSEDGQPQHFGDGTRLSIL.

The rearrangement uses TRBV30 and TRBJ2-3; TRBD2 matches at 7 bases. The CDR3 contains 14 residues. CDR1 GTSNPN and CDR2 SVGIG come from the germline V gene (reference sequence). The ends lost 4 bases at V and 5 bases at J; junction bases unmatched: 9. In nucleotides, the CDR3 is TGTGCCTGGACTCATACCGGGGGGAAAGATACGCAGTATTTT. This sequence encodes CAWTHTGGKDTQYF. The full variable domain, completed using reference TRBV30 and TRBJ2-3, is SQTIHQWPATLVQPVGSPLSLECTVEGTSNPNLYWYRQAAGRGLQLLFYSVGIGQISSEVPQNLSASRPQDRQFILSSKKLLLSDSGFYLCAWTHTGGKDTQYFGPGTRLTVL.

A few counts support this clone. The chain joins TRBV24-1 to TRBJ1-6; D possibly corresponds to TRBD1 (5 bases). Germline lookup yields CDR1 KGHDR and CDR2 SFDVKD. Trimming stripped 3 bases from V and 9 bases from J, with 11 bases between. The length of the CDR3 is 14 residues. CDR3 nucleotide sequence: TGTGCCACCAGTGATGCTCAGGGTAGTTCACCCCTCCACTTT. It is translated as CATSDAQGSSPLHF.

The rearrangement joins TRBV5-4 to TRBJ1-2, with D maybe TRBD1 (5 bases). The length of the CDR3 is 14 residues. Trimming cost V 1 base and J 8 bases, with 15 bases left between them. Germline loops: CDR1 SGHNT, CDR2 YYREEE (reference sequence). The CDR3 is CASSLQGLNLGYTF. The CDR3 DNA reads TGTGCCAGCAGCTTGCAGGGCCTGAACTTAGGCTACACCTTC. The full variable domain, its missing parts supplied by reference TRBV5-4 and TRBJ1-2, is ETGVTQSPTHLIKTRGQQVTLRCSSQSGHNTVSWYQQALGQGPQFIFQYYREEENGRGNFPPRFSGLQFPNYSSELNVNALELDDSALYLCASSLQGLNLGYTFGSGTRLTVV.

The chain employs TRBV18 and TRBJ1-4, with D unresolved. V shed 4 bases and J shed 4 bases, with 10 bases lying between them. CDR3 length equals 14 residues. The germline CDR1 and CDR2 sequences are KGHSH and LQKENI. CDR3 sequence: CASSRSIYNEKLFF. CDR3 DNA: TGTGCCAGCTCACGTTCGATCTATAATGAAAAACTGTTTTTT.